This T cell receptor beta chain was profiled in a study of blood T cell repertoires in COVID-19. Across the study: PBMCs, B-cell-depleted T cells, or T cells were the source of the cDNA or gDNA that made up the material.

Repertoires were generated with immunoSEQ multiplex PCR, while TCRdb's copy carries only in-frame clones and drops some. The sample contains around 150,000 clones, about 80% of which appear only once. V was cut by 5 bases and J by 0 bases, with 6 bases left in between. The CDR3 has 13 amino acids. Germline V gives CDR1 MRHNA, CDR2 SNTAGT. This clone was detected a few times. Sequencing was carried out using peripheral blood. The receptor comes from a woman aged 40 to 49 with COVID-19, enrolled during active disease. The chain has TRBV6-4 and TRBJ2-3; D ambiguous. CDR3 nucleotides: TGTGCCAGCAGTAAAACTAGCACAGATACGCAGTATTTT. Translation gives CASSKTSTDTQYF.